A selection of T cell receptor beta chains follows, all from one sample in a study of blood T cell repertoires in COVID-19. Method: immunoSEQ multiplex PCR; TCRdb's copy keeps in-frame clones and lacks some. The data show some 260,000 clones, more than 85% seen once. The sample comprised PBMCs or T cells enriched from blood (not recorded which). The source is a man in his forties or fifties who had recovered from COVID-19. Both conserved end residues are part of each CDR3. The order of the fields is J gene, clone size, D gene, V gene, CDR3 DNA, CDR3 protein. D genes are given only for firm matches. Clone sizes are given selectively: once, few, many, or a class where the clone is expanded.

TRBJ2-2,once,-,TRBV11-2,TGTGCCAGCAGCTTGGGTAAAACAGGGCCGGGGGAGCTGTTTTTT,CASSLGKTGPGELFF
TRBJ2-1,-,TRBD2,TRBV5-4,TGTGCCAGCAGCCCGGGACTAGCGGGGGACAATGAGCAGTTCTTC,CASSPGLAGDNEQFF
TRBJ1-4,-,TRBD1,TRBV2,TGTGCCAGCAGGGAGCAGGGGGTTCTTCGTGAAAAACTGTTTTTT,CASREQGVLREKLFF
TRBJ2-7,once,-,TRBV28,TGTGCCAGCAGTTTTCTGGACAGCTCCTACGAGCAGTACTTC,CASSFLDSSYEQYF
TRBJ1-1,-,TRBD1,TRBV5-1,TGCGCCAGCGTCTCACAGGGGGCTGGGACTGAAGCTTTCTTT,CASVSQGAGTEAFF
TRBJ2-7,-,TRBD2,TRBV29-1,TGCAGCGTTGAAACGACTAGCGGGAGTGGGGCCTACGAGCAGTACTTC,CSVETTSGSGAYEQYF
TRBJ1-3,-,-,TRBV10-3,TGTGCCCTCGGTAGCCCTTCTGGAAACACCATATATTTT,CALGSPSGNTIYF
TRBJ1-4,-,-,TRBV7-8,TGTGCCAGCAGCATTGCGGAAAAACTGTTTTTT,CASSIAEKLFF
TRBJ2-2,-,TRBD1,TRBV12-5,TGTGCTAGTGGAAAACGCCGGGACAGCGCGAACACCGGGGAGCTGTTTTTT,CASGKRRDSANTGELFF
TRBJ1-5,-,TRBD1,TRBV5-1,TGCGCCAGCAGCTTTGGACAGGCCGGTCAGCCCCAGCATTTT,CASSFGQAGQPQHF
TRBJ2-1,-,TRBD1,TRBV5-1,TGCGCCAGCAGCTTGAGTCTCGGGACAGTTGGGAATGAGCAGTTCTTC,CASSLSLGTVGNEQFF
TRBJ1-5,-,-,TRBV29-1,TGCAGCGCATCAGCCCAGGGTAATCAGCCCCAGCATTTT,CSASAQGNQPQHF
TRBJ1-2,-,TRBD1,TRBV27,TGTGCCAGCAGTCTGGACAGGGATGTTAACTATGGCTACACCTTC,CASSLDRDVNYGYTF
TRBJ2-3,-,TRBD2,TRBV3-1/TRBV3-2,TGTGCCAGCAGCCGAAACCCCGGGGGGGCCCCAGATACGCAGTATTTT,CASSRNPGGAPDTQYF
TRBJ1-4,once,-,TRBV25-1,TGTGCCAGCAGTGAATTTTCCAGGGTTTCAACTAATGAAAAACTGTTTTTT,CASSEFSRVSTNEKLFF
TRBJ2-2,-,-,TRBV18,TGTGCCAGCTCACCACCCACTAGTGGGTTGGCTACCGGGGAGCTGTTTTTT,CASSPPTSGLATGELFF
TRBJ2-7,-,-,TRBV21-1,TGTGCCAGCAGCCAAGGAGGCTACGAGCAGTACTTC,CASSQGGYEQYF
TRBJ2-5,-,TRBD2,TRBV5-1,TGCGCCAGCAGCCAACTAGCGGGAGGGCCGTACCAAGAGACCCAGTACTTC,CASSQLAGGPYQETQYF
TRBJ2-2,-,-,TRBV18,TGTGCCAGCTCACCAGTGACAGCGAACACCGGGGAGCTGTTTTTT,CASSPVTANTGELFF
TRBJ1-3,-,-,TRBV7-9,TGTGCCAGCAAACGACCGGGGGAAGGAAACACCATATATTTT,CASKRPGEGNTIYF
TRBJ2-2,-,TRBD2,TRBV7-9,TGTGCCAGCAGCTTATGGACTAGCGGGAAGGGGGAGCTGTTTTTT,CASSLWTSGKGELFF
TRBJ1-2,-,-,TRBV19,TGTGCCAGTAGTGACAGGAACTATGGCTACACCTTC,CASSDRNYGYTF
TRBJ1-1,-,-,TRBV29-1,TGCAGCTCCGCTCTCATCCTTACGGACACTGAAGCTTTCTTT,CSSALILTDTEAFF
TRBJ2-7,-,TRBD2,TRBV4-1,TGCGCCAGCAGCCCCCGGACTAGCGGGGGGTCCAGCTCCTACGAGCAGTACTTC,CASSPRTSGGSSSYEQYF
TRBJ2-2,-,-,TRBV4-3,TGCGCCAGCAGCCAGGGCCGCACCGGGGAGCTGTTTTTT,CASSQGRTGELFF
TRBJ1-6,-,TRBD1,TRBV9,TGTGCCAGCAGCGTAGAGGGACAGGGTAGTTCACCCCTCCACTTT,CASSVEGQGSSPLHF
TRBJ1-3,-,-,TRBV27,TGTGCCAGCAGTATCACCGGACAGAGCCTCTCTGGAAACACCATATATTTT,CASSITGQSLSGNTIYF
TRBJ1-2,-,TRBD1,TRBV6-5,TGTGCCAGCTGCAGGACAGGGCAGGGTAACTATGGCTACACCTTC,CASCRTGQGNYGYTF
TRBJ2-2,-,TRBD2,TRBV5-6,TGTGCCAGCAGGCTGACTAGCGGGAGGTCCGGGGAGCTGTTTTTT,CASRLTSGRSGELFF
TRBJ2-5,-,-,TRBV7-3,TGTGCCAGCAGCCGAGTGAGAAGAGGGGGAGAGACCCAGTACTTC,CASSRVRRGGETQYF
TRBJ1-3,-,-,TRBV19,TGTGCCAGTAGTACAGGATCTGGAAACACCATATATTTT,CASSTGSGNTIYF
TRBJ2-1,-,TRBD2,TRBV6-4,TGTGCCAGCAGTCGGCGGGAGTCCCCCTACAATGAGCAGTTCTTC,CASSRRESPYNEQFF
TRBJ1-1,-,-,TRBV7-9,TGTGCCAGCAGCACTCGTACGAACACTGAAGCTTTCTTT,CASSTRTNTEAFF
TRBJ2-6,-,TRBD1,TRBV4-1,TGCGCCAGCAGCCAGGGGACAGGGATTGGTAGCTCTGGGGCCAACGTCCTGACTTTC,CASSQGTGIGSSGANVLTF
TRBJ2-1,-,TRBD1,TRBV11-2,TGTGCCAGCAGCTACAGGGGCCCGTACAATGAGCAGTTCTTC,CASSYRGPYNEQFF
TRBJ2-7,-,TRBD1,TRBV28,TGTGCCAGCCTACCGTGGGGGACAGGGGTCTACGAGCAGTACTTC,CASLPWGTGVYEQYF
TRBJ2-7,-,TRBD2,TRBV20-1,TGCAGTGCTAGTCCCCGGGGGACTAGCGACCACGAGCAGTACTTC,CSASPRGTSDHEQYF
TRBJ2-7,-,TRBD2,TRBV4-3,TGCGCCAGCAGCCATGAACAGACTAGCGGAAACTACGAGCAGTACTTC,CASSHEQTSGNYEQYF
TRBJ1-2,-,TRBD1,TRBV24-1,TGTGCCACCAGTGATTGGACAGGTGGCTACACCTTC,CATSDWTGGYTF
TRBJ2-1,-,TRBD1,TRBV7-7,TGTGCCAGCAGCTTAGGATTCCCCGGGACAGGGAGTGAGCAGTTCTTC,CASSLGFPGTGSEQFF
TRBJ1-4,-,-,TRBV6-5,TGTGCCAGCAGTTATAGCGACGACCCTTTGGGGAAACTGTTTTTT,CASSYSDDPLGKLFF
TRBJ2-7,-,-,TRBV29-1,TGCAGCGTAGGACTCCTTGGATACGAGCAGTACTTC,CSVGLLGYEQYF
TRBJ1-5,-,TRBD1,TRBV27,TGTGCCAGCAGGTCCGGGACAGTTAGCAATCAGCCCCAGCATTTT,CASRSGTVSNQPQHF
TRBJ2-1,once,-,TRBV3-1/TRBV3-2,TGTGCCAGCAGCCAAGATCTAGTGCGGACTAGAGGGGGGCTACCCGACAATGAGCAGTTCTTC,CASSQDLVRTRGGLPDNEQFF
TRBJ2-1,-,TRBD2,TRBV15,TGTGCCACCAGCAGAGATCGGGGAGGGTCCTACAATGAGCAGTTCTTC,CATSRDRGGSYNEQFF
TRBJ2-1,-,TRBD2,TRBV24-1,TGTGCCACCAGTGTAGCGGGAGGATACAATGAGCAGTTCTTC,CATSVAGGYNEQFF
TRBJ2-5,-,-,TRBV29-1,TGCAGCGTTGACGGCGCAGGGAAAGGAAAGACCCAGTACTTC,CSVDGAGKGKTQYF
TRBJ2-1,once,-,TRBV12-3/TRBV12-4,TGTGCCAGCGGAGGGTACAATGAGCAGTTCTTC,CASGGYNEQFF